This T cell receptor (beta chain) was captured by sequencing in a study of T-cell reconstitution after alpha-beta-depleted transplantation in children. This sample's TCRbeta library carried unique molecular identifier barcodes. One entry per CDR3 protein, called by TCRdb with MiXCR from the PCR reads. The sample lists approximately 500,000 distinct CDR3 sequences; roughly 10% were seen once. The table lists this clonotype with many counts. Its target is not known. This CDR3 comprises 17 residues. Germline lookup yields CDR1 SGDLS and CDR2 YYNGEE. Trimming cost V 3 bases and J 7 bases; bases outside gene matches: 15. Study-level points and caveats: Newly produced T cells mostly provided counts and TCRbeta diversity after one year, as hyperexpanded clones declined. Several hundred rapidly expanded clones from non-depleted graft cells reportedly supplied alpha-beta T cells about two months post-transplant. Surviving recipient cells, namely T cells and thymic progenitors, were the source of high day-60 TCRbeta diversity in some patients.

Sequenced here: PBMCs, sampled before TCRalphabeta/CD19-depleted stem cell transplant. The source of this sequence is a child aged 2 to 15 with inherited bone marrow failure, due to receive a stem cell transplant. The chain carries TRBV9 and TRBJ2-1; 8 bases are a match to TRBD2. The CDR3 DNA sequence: TGTGCCAGCAGCGAGCCCCGTGGGGCGGGAGGCCGGAATGAGCAGTTCTTC. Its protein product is CASSEPRGAGGRNEQFF.